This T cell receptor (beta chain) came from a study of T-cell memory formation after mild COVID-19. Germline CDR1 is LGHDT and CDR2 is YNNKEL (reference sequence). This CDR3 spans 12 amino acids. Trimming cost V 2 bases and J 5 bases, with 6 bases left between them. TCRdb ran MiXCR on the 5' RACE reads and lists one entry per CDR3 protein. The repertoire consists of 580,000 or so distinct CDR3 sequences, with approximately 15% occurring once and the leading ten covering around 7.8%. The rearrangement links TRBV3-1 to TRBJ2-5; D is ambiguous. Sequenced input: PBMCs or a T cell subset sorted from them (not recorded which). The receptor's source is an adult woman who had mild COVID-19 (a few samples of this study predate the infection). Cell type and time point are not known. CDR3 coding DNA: TGTGCCAGCAGCCAATTTTCTGAGACCCAGTACTTC. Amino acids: CASSQFSETQYF.